The entry below describes one T cell receptor beta chain. The antigen remains unidentified. RNA transcripts were the template for amplifying TCR beta CDR3 regions. The study used the HTBI primer set for a first-round RT-PCR of the TCR CDR3. MiXCR was run by TCRdb on the multiplex PCR reads, yielding one entry per CDR3 protein. The sample yields around 700,000 distinct CDR3 sequences, roughly 32% seen once. This specimen comes from a study of T cells in Graves' hyperthyroidism and ophthalmopathy. Study-wide background: Peripheral blood was obtained at initial diagnosis, preceding any treatment.

It was uncontrolled infection, other autoimmune disease, pregnancy or lactation that excluded patients. Based on clinical symptoms, serum thyroxine and TRAb, thyroid ultrasound and orbital computed tomography, diagnoses were reached. Trimming cost V 3 bases and J 6 bases, with 12 bases left between them. The CDR3 covers 13 residues. Germline V gene lookup returns CDR1 SEHNR and CDR2 FQNEAQ (reference sequence). General study findings and limits: Separating ophthalmopathy from stable hyperthyroidism was achieved by a 13 V-J model.

Sequencing was performed on blood. The chain uses TRBV7-9 and TRBJ2-7; D unclear. This TCR was sampled from a woman in her forties with Graves' hyperthyroidism. CDR3 amino acids: CASSFFAESEQYF. The CDR3 bases are TGTGCCAGCAGCTTTTTCGCGGAAAGCGAGCAGTACTTC.